These T cell receptor beta chains were read from a single sample in a study of blood T cell repertoires in COVID-19. The table came from immunoSEQ multiplex PCR; TCRdb's copy has only in-frame clones and leaves some out. The sample shows about 70,000 clones, 75% to 85% of them seen only once. Sequencing was carried out using peripheral blood. These TCRs come from a man under 40 with COVID-19, enrolled during active disease. Each CDR3 is given with its conserved first and last residue. Each record gives: CDR3 DNA, CDR3 protein, D gene, V gene, clone size, J gene. D genes are given only for firm matches. Rows give clone size only sometimes, using once, few, many, or a class for an expanded clone.

CDR3 DNA: TGTGCCACCGTGCCCTCAGGGGGTAACGAGCAGTACTTC
CDR3 protein: CATVPSGGNEQYF
D gene: TRBD1
V gene: TRBV6-5
clone size: NA
J gene: TRBJ2-7

CDR3 DNA: TGCGCCAGCAGCCAGGGGGGGAATGAGCAGTTCTTC
CDR3 protein: CASSQGGNEQFF
D gene: TRBD2
V gene: TRBV4-3
clone size: NA
J gene: TRBJ2-1

CDR3 DNA: TGTGCCAGCAACCCTACCCGCTCCGACTTAAATGAAAAACTGTTTTTT
CDR3 protein: CASNPTRSDLNEKLFF
D gene: NA
V gene: TRBV5-5
clone size: few
J gene: TRBJ1-4

CDR3 DNA: TGTGCCAGCACCCTCGCCGGACTAGCGGGAGTCGGTGAGCAGTTCTTC
CDR3 protein: CASTLAGLAGVGEQFF
D gene: TRBD2
V gene: TRBV28
clone size: NA
J gene: TRBJ2-1

CDR3 DNA: TGTGCTAGTGGCCTGTCCTACAATGAGCAGTTCTTC
CDR3 protein: CASGLSYNEQFF
D gene: NA
V gene: TRBV12-5
clone size: NA
J gene: TRBJ2-1

CDR3 DNA: TGTGCCAGCAGCTTAGTAGACAGGGACTACGAGCAGTACTTC
CDR3 protein: CASSLVDRDYEQYF
D gene: TRBD1
V gene: TRBV7-6
clone size: NA
J gene: TRBJ2-7

CDR3 DNA: TGTGCCAGCAGCTCAGGACTAGCGGGAGGGCTAAAGACGCAGTATTTT
CDR3 protein: CASSSGLAGGLKTQYF
D gene: TRBD2
V gene: TRBV13
clone size: NA
J gene: TRBJ2-3

CDR3 DNA: TGTGCCAGCAGCCAGGGGCCCAATCAGCCCCAGCATTTT
CDR3 protein: CASSQGPNQPQHF
D gene: NA
V gene: TRBV9
clone size: NA
J gene: TRBJ1-5

CDR3 DNA: TGTGCCAGCAGCCTCGGGGTGAACACTGAAGCTTTCTTT
CDR3 protein: CASSLGVNTEAFF
D gene: NA
V gene: TRBV11-2
clone size: NA
J gene: TRBJ1-1

CDR3 DNA: TGTGCCTGGAGTCAGGGGGGAGAGCAGTACTTC
CDR3 protein: CAWSQGGEQYF
D gene: NA
V gene: TRBV30
clone size: NA
J gene: TRBJ2-7